The 22 T cell receptor beta chains reported below all come from one sample, sequenced in a study of CD8 T cells in ankylosing spondylitis. Findings of the study overall: The study identified a TCR beta motif of under ten highly homologous variants that appeared characteristic of ankylosing spondylitis blood.

No cognate antigen is known for these TCRs. TCRdb ran MiXCR on the 5' RACE reads and lists one entry per CDR3 protein. Of some 450,000 distinct CDR3 sequences listed, roughly 15% are singletons. The sequencing sample was made of blood, either unsorted or a sorted T cell fraction (not recorded which). The receptors were sampled from a male donor with ankylosing spondylitis.

This clonotype was seen more than once but under ten times. The chain recombines TRBV12-3 or TRBV12-4 with TRBJ2-7; the D gene is possibly TRBD2 (6 bases). Trimming cost V 2 bases and J 1 base, with 12 bases left between them. The CDR3 is 15 amino acids. This chain's CDR3 is CASSLKEGPSYEQYF. CDR3 coding DNA: TGTGCCAGCAGTTTAAAGGAGGGCCCATCCTACGAGCAGTACTTC.

This clonotype was recorded only once. The chain links TRBV11-3 to TRBJ2-7; 8 bases align to TRBD2. Germline loops: CDR1 SGHNT, CDR2 YENEEA. After removal of 7 bases from V and 11 bases from J, the junction contained 16 bases not matched to a gene. The CDR3 loop spans 14 amino acids. The CDR3 nucleotides are TGTGCCAGCACCCCCCGGGGTAGCGGGGACCAAGAGTACTTC. It encodes CASTPRGSGDQEYF.

Turning to this clonotype: A read error may produce the germline difference seen at one junction end. The chain couples TRBV18 to TRBJ2-7; tentatively, D is TRBD2 (5 bases). Per the germline V gene, CDR1 is KGHSH and CDR2 is LQKENI. This CDR3 has 12 amino acids. The CDR3 loop reads CASSPGGWEQHF. CDR3 nucleotide sequence: TGTGCCAGCTCACCAGGTGGGTGGGAGCAGCACTTC.

This chain links TRBV24-1 with TRBJ2-5, with a tentative D call TRBD2 (5 bases). The CDR3 runs to 14 residues. From germline, CDR1 is KGHDR and CDR2 SFDVKD. V lost 3 bases and J lost 4, with 11 bases in between. The CDR3 is CATSDEKGGETQYF. CDR3 bases: TGTGCCACCAGTGATGAGAAAGGAGGAGAGACCCAGTACTTC.

The chain is built from TRBV9 and TRBJ1-1, with no clear D. Germline CDR1 and CDR2: SGDLS and YYNGEE. The CDR3 has 13 amino acids. Trimming took 5 bases from V and 3 from J, leaving 11 bases between them. CDR3 amino acids: CASSRLGHTEAFF. The CDR3 DNA follows: TGTGCCAGCAGTCGCTTAGGACACACTGAAGCTTTCTTT.

The J gene is TRBJ2-1, the V gene TRBV28; maybe TRBD2 (6 bases). The V end was cut by 3 bases, the J end by 9 bases, with 18 bases between. This CDR3 comprises 15 residues. Germline V lookup: CDR1 MDHEN, CDR2 SYDVKM. CDR3 DNA: TGTGCCAGCAGTTTCGGGGGAAGTGGGCCATCTGAGCAGTTCTTC. Residues: CASSFGGSGPSEQFF.

This clonotype was detected once. This sequence joins TRBV28 and TRBJ2-7, with 7 bases that match TRBD2. In germline, CDR1 is MDHEN, CDR2 SYDVKM. Trimming at V came to 5 bases and at J to 0 bases, leaving 10 bases not matched to a gene. The length of the CDR3 is 16 residues. The CDR3 sequence: CASSPTSRDSSYEQYF. The CDR3 region has the DNA TGTGCCAGCAGTCCGACTAGCAGAGATAGCTCCTACGAGCAGTACTTC.

The chain has TRBV28 and TRBJ2-7; TRBD1 aligns across 7 bases. This CDR3 has 16 amino acids. V gave up 4 bases and J gave up 2 bases; unmatched junction bases: 11. Germline CDR1 reads MDHEN; CDR2 reads SYDVKM. The CDR3 DNA reads as TGTGCCAGCAGTTCCTTTTCAGGGGGTAGGACCTACGAGCAGTACTTC. As protein: CASSSFSGGRTYEQYF.

This clonotype was picked up many times. V gene TRBV4-2 combines with J gene TRBJ1-5, with D tentatively TRBD1 (6 bases). Germline V gene lookup returns CDR1 LGHNA and CDR2 YNFKEQ. V was shortened by 1 base and J by 5 bases, with 12 bases between the two germline ends. The CDR3 sequence is 15 residues long. Here the CDR3 reads CASSQVRTADQPQHF. DNA of the CDR3: TGTGCCAGCAGCCAAGTCCGGACAGCAGATCAGCCCCAGCATTTT.

The gene calls are TRBV20-1 and TRBJ2-1, with a tentative D call TRBD1 (7 bases). CDR1 and CDR2 (germline): DFQATT, SNEGSKA (reference sequence). The length of the CDR3 is 14 residues. V shed 6 bases and J shed 9 bases, with 21 bases lying between them. This CDR3 is CSARRDSDGFEQFF. In nucleotides, the CDR3 is TGCAGTGCCAGGCGGGACAGCGACGGATTTGAGCAGTTCTTC.

The chain joins TRBV24-1 to TRBJ2-3, with no clear D. V was trimmed by 1 base and J by 4 bases, leaving 17 bases between them. This CDR3 is 17 amino acids long. Germline V gene lookup returns CDR1 KGHDR and CDR2 SFDVKD. The CDR3, as DNA: TGTGCCACCAGTGATTTCCCCGGCGGTCGAAGACCAGATACGCAGTATTTT. As protein: CATSDFPGGRRPDTQYF.

This clonotype was detected only a few times. The J gene is TRBJ2-5, the V gene TRBV15, with 11 nucleotides matching TRBD2. Germline CDR1 reads LNHNV; CDR2 reads YYDKDF (reference sequence). V lost 2 bases to trimming and J lost 2 bases; unmatched junction nucleotides: 16. This CDR3 has 20 residues. CDR3 bases: TGTGCCACCAGCAGATCCGGGACTAGCGGAATTAGGGGAGGGCAAGAGACCCAGTACTTC. As protein: CATSRSGTSGIRGGQETQYF.

This clonotype was observed many times. This chain joins TRBV29-1 and TRBJ1-6; D remains ambiguous. The CDR3 has 12 residues. The germline CDR1 and CDR2 sequences are SQVTM and ANQGSEA. V lost 7 bases to trimming and J lost 6 bases, with 10 bases between them. The CDR3 region is CSGQEGNSPLHF. CDR3 bases: TGCAGCGGGCAGGAGGGTAATTCACCCCTCCACTTT.

This chain uses TRBV12-3 or TRBV12-4 with TRBJ1-5, with 7 bases identical to TRBD1. CDR3 length: 15 amino acids. The V segment lost 4 bases and the J segment 4 bases; nucleotides outside the gene matches: 7. CDR3 coding DNA: TGTGCCAGCAGTTCCTACAGGGGCAAAAATCAGCCCCAGCATTTT. This gives the protein CASSSYRGKNQPQHF.

This clonotype came up a few times. CDR3: CASSFGGRQETQYF. CDR3 bases: TGTGCCAGCAGCTTCGGGGGAAGGCAAGAGACCCAGTACTTC. The gene calls are TRBV7-2 and TRBJ2-5, with a tentative D call TRBD2 (6 bases). The V and J ends lost 3 bases and 2 bases respectively, with 10 bases between them. Germline V lookup: CDR1 SGHTA, CDR2 FQGNSA. The length of the CDR3 is 14 residues.

This chain connects TRBV9 to TRBJ2-5; the D gene is possibly TRBD1 (8 bases). Trimming took 0 bases from V and 2 from J, leaving 14 bases between them. The CDR3 totals 16 residues. The germline V gene encodes CDR1 SGDLS and CDR2 YYNGEE. The CDR3 here is CASSVGPQGGQETQYF. The CDR3, as DNA: TGTGCCAGCAGCGTAGGACCACAGGGGGGGCAAGAGACCCAGTACTTC.

V and J are TRBV7-2 and TRBJ2-2; D ambiguous. The ends were cut back, 5 bases at V and 9 bases at J, with 13 bases in the middle. The CDR3 contains 13 residues. CDR1 and CDR2 from the germline V gene are SGHTA and FQGNSA. Written as DNA, the CDR3 is TGTGCCAGCAGCCCCTGGGCTGCGAGGGAGCTGTTTTTT. It encodes CASSPWAARELFF.

This clonotype was seen repeatedly, ten times or more. The CDR3 region is CASRIRGGGSGAEAFF. The DNA of the CDR3 is TGTGCCAGCAGGATTCGGGGGGGCGGATCGGGCGCTGAAGCTTTCTTT. This chain joins TRBV12-3 or TRBV12-4 and TRBJ1-1; possible D gene TRBD1, 6 bases. This CDR3 is 16 amino acids long. Trimming removed 6 bases at V and 6 bases at J, with 23 bases between.

This clonotype was seen a few times. The chain couples TRBV18 to TRBJ1-2; maybe TRBD1 (6 bases). V was trimmed by 3 bases and J by 4 bases, leaving 12 bases between them. This CDR3 is 14 amino acids long. Per the germline V gene, CDR1 is KGHSH and CDR2 is LQKENI. CDR3 loop: CASSPGHSIYGYTF. CDR3 bases: TGTGCCAGCTCACCGGGACATTCTATCTATGGCTACACCTTC.

V gene TRBV4-1 combines with J gene TRBJ2-7; TRBD2 is a possible D gene (5 bases). Germline CDR1 MGHRA, CDR2 YSYEKL. The CDR3 extends over 18 amino acids. V lost 4 bases and J lost 0, with 22 bases in between. Here the CDR3 DNA reads TGCGCCAGCAGCCTCGGGCGGGCCCACGGAAAAAGCTCCTACGAGCAGTACTTC. The encoded protein is CASSLGRAHGKSSYEQYF.

This clonotype was counted only a few times. This chain uses TRBV5-5 with TRBJ1-1, with D maybe TRBD1 (6 bases). The CDR3 extends over 16 amino acids. Germline CDR1 SGHKS, CDR2 YYEKEE (reference sequence). V was cut by 4 bases and J by 0 bases, with 16 bases left in between. CDR3 in amino acids: CASSPGGGHMNTEAFF. The CDR3 coding sequence is TGTGCCAGCAGCCCGGGGGGGGGGCACATGAACACTGAAGCTTTCTTT.

The rearrangement links TRBV20-1 to TRBJ2-1; 8 nucleotides align to TRBD1. Germline V gene sequence: CDR1 DFQATT, CDR2 SNEGSKA (reference sequence). V trimming: 0 bases; J trimming: 6 bases; junction bases outside the gene matches: 10. The CDR3 runs to 16 residues. The CDR3 here is CSARDSGRGLPNEQFF. Here the CDR3 DNA reads TGCAGTGCTAGAGATTCGGGCAGGGGGCTACCCAATGAGCAGTTCTTC.